This T cell receptor (beta chain) was captured by sequencing in a study of immune characterization of retroperitoneal liposarcoma. TCRdb passed the PCR reads through MiXCR, listing each CDR3 protein once. The sample records around 10,000 distinct CDR3 sequences, roughly 20% being singletons. Specimen: blood. The sequence was obtained from a female donor with retroperitoneal liposarcoma.

The CDR3 reads CASSRRQGNMNTEAFF. The CDR3 bases are TGTGCCAGCAGCCGACGACAGGGCAACATGAACACTGAAGCTTTCTTT. The chain combines TRBV11-3 with TRBJ1-1, with 7 bases fitting TRBD1. The CDR3 contains 16 residues. Germline CDR1 SGHNT, CDR2 YENEEA. V lost 5 bases to trimming and J lost 0 bases; unmatched junction nucleotides: 9.